This TCR beta chain was sequenced in a study of blood T cells in healthy people across ages. Study-wide results and caveats: Per million T cells, the diversity of TCR beta decreased roughly linearly as age advanced. A conclusive naive versus antigen-experienced comparison was prevented by the unsorted PBMCs.

For the second PCR, which ran for 7 to 11 cycles, a sample-barcoded 5' primer and a J-beta primer mix were used. Using its own MiXCR run on the 5' RACE reads, TCRdb lists one record per CDR3 protein. The sample consists of hundreds of thousands of distinct CDR3 sequences, about 25% of them appearing once. This clonotype came up a few times. Antigen specificity is unknown. In addition, the sample was reused for a study of T cells of mothers and their children. That source adds: Slightly higher, non-significant overlap characterized related mother-child pairs relative to unrelated pairs.

This TCR came from a boy aged 10-17 years in good health. Source material: blood.

In nucleotides, the CDR3 is TGTGCCAGCAGCCCGGGGACTAGCGGGGAGGAAGAGACCCAGTACTTC. It yields the protein CASSPGTSGEEETQYF. The genes are TRBV3-1 and TRBJ2-5; TRBD2 aligns across 13 bases. The CDR3 runs to 16 residues. Germline V CDR1 and CDR2: LGHDT, YNNKEL (reference sequence). The ends lost 4 bases at V and 3 bases at J; junction bases unmatched: 5.